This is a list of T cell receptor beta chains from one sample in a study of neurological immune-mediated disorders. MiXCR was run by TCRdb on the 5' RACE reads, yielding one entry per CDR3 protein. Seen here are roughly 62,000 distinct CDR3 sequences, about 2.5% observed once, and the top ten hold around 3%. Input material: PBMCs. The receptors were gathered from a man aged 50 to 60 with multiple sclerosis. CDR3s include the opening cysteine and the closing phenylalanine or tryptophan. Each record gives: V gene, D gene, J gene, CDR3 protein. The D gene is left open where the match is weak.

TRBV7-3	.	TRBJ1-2	CASSLTPRIGQYGYTF
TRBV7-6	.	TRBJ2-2	CASSPLTGATGELFF
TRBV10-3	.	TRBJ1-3	CARKVGNTIYF
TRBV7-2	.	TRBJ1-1	CASSLFHEAFF
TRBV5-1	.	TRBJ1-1	CASSRLRGGDTEAFF
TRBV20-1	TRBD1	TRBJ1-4	CSASLGTANEKLFF
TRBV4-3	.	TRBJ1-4	CASSQGIREKLFF
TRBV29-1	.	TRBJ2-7	CSAAPNGGDEQYF
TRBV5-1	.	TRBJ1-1	CASSLGFEAFF
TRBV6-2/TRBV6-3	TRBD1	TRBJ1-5	CASSYPGQNNQPQHF
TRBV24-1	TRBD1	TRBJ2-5	CATSEPGQQETQYF
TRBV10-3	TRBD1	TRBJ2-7	CAISESPYRDRDYEQYF
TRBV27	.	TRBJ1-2	CASSLSGGTGGYTF
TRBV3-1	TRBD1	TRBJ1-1	CASSHYDRDTEAFF
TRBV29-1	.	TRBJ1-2	CSVERPGSYGYTF
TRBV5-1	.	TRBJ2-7	CASSSGFPSYEQYF
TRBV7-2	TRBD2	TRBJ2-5	CASSLQSGGAGETQYF
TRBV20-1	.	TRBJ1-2	CSALRGTDGYTF
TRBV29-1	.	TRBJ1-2	CSVARGIGQGYTF
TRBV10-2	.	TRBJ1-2	CASSEIGTTYGYTF
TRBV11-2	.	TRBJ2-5	CASSLSHQETQYF
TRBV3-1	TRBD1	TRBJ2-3	CASSQGTGGRTDTQYF
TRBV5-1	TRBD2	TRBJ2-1	CASSLVLRGGANEQFF
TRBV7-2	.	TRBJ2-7	CASSQGQTYEQYF
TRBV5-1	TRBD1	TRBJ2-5	CASSIGQGRETQYF
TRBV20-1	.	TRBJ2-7	CSASLAGTVNEQYF
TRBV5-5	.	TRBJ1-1	CASSLEQGRSTEAFF
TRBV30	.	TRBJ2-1	CAWSLGGSYNEQFF
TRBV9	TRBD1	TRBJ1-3	CASSVGQGGLGNSGNTIYF
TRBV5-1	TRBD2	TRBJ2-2	CASSRGGTGELFF